A selection of T cell receptor beta chains follows, all from one sample in a study of blood T cell repertoires in COVID-19. The data were produced by immunoSEQ multiplex PCR, yet TCRdb's version contains in-frame clones alone and is incomplete. The repertoire holds some 200,000 clones, with 84% as singletons. Material: peripheral blood. The receptors shown here come from a woman aged 25 to 39 who had recovered from COVID-19. The CDR3 runs from the conserved cysteine through the conserved F or W. The D gene is left open where the match is weak. Expanded clones get a size class; other rows say once, few or many, or leave the size out.

abundance,v_gene,j_gene,d_gene,CDR3aa,CDR3nt
-,TRBV14,TRBJ1-1,-,CASSQDRGSIEAFF,TGTGCCAGCAGCCAAGACAGGGGTTCGATTGAAGCTTTCTTT
-,TRBV6-6,TRBJ2-2,-,CATRRRETGELFF,TGTGCCACCCGGAGGAGGGAGACCGGGGAGCTGTTTTTT
-,TRBV4-1,TRBJ1-4,-,CASRRVGEKLFF,TGCGCCAGCCGGCGGGTGGGGGAAAAACTGTTTTTT
-,TRBV6-5,TRBJ2-7,-,CASSYVSRWFYGEQYF,TGTGCCAGCAGTTACGTTAGTCGATGGTTCTATGGCGAGCAGTACTTC
once,TRBV7-9,TRBJ2-3,TRBD1,CASSLARDSVGTDTQYF,TGTGCCAGCAGCTTAGCTAGGGACAGTGTGGGCACAGATACGCAGTATTTT
-,TRBV4-1,TRBJ1-3,-,CASSQDGGRGGNTIYF,TGCGCCAGCAGCCAAGATGGAGGCAGGGGCGGAAACACCATATATTTT
-,TRBV6-5,TRBJ1-2,-,CASRTEGYGYTF,TGTGCCAGCAGGACCGAGGGCTATGGCTACACCTTC
-,TRBV18,TRBJ2-7,-,CASSPTSLGEQYF,TGTGCCAGCTCACCGACTAGTCTGGGCGAGCAGTACTTC
-,TRBV3-1/TRBV3-2,TRBJ2-3,-,CASSQGGSGGTDTQYF,TGTGCCAGCAGCCAAGGGGGAAGCGGCGGGACAGATACGCAGTATTTT
once,TRBV27,TRBJ2-1,-,CASKARGNPYNEQFF,TGTGCCAGCAAGGCACGGGGGAATCCTTACAATGAGCAGTTCTTC
-,TRBV27,TRBJ2-6,-,CASSLGADSGANVLTF,TGTGCCAGCAGTTTAGGGGCCGACTCTGGGGCCAACGTCCTGACTTTC
few,TRBV2,TRBJ1-2,-,CASYSPGTNYGYTF,TGTGCCAGCTATTCCCCGGGAACTAACTATGGCTACACCTTC
-,TRBV6-1,TRBJ2-5,TRBD1,CASSERDRGRETQYF,TGTGCCAGCAGTGAAAGGGACAGGGGACGGGAGACCCAGTACTTC
-,TRBV5-6,TRBJ1-2,TRBD1,CASTLSPGQFFNYGYTF,TGTGCCAGCACCCTATCACCGGGACAGTTCTTTAACTATGGCTACACCTTC
-,TRBV5-1,TRBJ1-1,-,CASSLGQSSIKAFF,TGCGCCAGCAGCTTGGGACAGTCCAGTATCAAAGCTTTCTTT
-,TRBV2,TRBJ2-4,-,CASSDWTDLAKNIQYF,TGTGCCAGCAGTGACTGGACTGACCTAGCCAAAAACATTCAGTACTTC
once,TRBV10-3,TRBJ2-1,-,CAINSRGNYEQFF,TGTGCCATCAACTCGCGCGGGAACTATGAGCAGTTCTTC
-,TRBV28,TRBJ1-1,TRBD1,CASPPTRQGAYAFF,TGTGCCAGCCCCCCCACCCGACAGGGGGCGTACGCTTTCTTT
-,TRBV27,TRBJ1-3,-,CASSTRAGGNTIYF,TGTGCCAGCAGCACCAGGGCCGGAGGAAACACCATATATTTT
once,TRBV30,TRBJ2-7,-,CAWSPRSYEQYF,TGTGCCTGGAGCCCTCGGTCCTACGAGCAGTACTTC
-,TRBV6-1,TRBJ1-1,-,CASSEVQEIGEAFF,TGTGCCAGCAGTGAAGTACAGGAAATCGGTGAAGCTTTCTTT
few,TRBV5-1,TRBJ2-1,TRBD2,CASSSSWASGRNEQFF,TGCGCCAGCAGCTCGAGCTGGGCTAGCGGGAGAAACGAGCAGTTCTTC